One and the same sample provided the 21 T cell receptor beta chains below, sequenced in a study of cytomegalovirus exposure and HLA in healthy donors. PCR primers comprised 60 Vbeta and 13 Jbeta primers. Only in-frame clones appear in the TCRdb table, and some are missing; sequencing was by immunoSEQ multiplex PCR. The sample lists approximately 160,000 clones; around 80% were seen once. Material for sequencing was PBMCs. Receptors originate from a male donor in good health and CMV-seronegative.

The CDR3 region is CASSYGGGVLVGELFF. In DNA, the CDR3 is TGTGCCAGCAGTTACGGCGGCGGGGTGCTTGTCGGGGAGCTGTTTTTT. The chain uses TRBV6-5 and TRBJ2-2; a possible D gene is TRBD2 (6 bases). This CDR3 is 16 amino acids long. Germline V lookup: CDR1 MNHEY, CDR2 SVGAGI. V lost 2 bases, J lost 7 bases, and 17 bases lay in between.

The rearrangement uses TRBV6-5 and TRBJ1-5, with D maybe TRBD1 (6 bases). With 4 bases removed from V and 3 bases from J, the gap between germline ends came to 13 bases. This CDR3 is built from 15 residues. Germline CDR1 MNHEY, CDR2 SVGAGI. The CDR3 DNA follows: TGTGCCAGCAGTTTCCAACAGGGCCTCAATCAGCCCCAGCATTTT. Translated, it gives CASSFQQGLNQPQHF.

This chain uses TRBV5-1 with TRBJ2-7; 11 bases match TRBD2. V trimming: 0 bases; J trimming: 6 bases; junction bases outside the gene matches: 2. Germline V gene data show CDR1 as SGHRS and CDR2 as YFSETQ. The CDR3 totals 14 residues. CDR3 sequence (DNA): TGCGCCAGCAGCTTGGAAACTAGCGGGAGCGAGCAGTACTTC. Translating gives CASSLETSGSEQYF.

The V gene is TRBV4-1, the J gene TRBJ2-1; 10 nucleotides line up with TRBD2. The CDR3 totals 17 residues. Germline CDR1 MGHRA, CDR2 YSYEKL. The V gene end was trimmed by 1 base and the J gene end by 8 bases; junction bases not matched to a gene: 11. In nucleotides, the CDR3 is TGCGCCAGCAGCCAAGGTGGCAGCGGGGGGGCTTTTGATGAGCAGTTCTTC. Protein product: CASSQGGSGGAFDEQFF.

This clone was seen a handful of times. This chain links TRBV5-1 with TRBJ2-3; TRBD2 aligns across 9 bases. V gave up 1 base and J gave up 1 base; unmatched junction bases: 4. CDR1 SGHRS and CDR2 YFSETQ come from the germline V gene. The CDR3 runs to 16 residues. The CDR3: CASSLMASGGTDTQYF. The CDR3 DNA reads TGCGCCAGCAGCTTGATGGCTAGCGGGGGCACAGATACGCAGTATTTT.

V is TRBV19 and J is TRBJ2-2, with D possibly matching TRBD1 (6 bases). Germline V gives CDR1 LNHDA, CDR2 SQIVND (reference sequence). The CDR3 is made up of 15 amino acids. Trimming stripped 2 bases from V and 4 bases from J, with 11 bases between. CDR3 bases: TGTGCCAGTAGTATATTGGGGGCAGGCACCGGGGAGCTGTTTTTT. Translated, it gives CASSILGAGTGELFF. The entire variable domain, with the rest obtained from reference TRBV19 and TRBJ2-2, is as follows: DGGITQSPKYLFRKEGQNVTLSCEQNLNHDAMYWYRQDPGQGLRLIYYSQIVNDFQKGDIAEGYSVSREKKESFPLTVTSAQKNPTAFYLCASSILGAGTGELFFGEGSRLTVL.

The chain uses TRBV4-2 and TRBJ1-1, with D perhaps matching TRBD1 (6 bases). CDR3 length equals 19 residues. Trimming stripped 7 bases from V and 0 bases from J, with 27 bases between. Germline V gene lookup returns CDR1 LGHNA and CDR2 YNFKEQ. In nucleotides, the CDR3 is TGTGCCAGCACCCCAAGAGGTGGCCAGGCAGGGGCAATGAACACTGAAGCTTTCTTT. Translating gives CASTPRGGQAGAMNTEAFF.

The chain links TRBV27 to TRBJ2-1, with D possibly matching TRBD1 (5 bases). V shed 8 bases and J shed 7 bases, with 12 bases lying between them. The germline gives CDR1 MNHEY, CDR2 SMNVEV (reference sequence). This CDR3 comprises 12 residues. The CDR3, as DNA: TGTGCCAGCCAGGGCTTGGAGAATGAGCAGTTCTTC. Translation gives CASQGLENEQFF.

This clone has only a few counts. The CDR3 region has the DNA TGTGCCAGTAGCGGTCCCTTGGACATTCAGTACTTC. It translates to CASSGPLDIQYF. The V and J genes are TRBV19 and TRBJ2-4; D gene unclear. Trimming left V 6 bases short and J 8 bases short, with 11 bases between. Germline V gene lookup returns CDR1 LNHDA and CDR2 SQIVND (reference sequence). The CDR3 runs 12 residues.

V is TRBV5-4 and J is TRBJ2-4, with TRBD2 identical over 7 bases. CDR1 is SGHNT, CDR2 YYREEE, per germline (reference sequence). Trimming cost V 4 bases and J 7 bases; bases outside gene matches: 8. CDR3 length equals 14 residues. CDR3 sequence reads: CASSQSGTNNIQYF. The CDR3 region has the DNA TGTGCCAGCAGCCAATCCGGGACTAACAACATTCAGTACTTC.

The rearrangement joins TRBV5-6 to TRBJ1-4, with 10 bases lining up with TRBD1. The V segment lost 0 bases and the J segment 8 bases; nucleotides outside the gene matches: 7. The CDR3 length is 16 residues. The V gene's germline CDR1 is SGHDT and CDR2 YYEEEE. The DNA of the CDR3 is TGTGCCAGCAGCTTGGGGGACAGGGGAGGTGAGGAAAAACTGTTTTTT. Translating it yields CASSLGDRGGEEKLFF.

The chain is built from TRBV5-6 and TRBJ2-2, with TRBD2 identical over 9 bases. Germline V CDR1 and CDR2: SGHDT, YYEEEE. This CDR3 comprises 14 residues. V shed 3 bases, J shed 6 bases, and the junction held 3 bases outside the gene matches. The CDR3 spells CASSYERGAGELFF. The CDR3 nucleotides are TGTGCCAGCAGCTACGAGCGGGGGGCCGGGGAGCTGTTTTTT.

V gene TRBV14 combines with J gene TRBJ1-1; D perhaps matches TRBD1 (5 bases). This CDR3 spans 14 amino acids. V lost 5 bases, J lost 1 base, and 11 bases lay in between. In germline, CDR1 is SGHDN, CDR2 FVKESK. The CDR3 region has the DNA TGTGCCAGCAGCGAGGTAGGGGCGAACACTGAAGCTTTCTTT. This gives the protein CASSEVGANTEAFF.

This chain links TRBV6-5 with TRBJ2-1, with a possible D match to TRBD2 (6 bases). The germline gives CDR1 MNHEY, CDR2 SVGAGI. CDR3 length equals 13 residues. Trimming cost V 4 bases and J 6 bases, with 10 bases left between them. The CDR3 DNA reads TGTGCCAGCAGTTCGGGGGTGATCAATGAGCAGTTCTTC. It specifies CASSSGVINEQFF.

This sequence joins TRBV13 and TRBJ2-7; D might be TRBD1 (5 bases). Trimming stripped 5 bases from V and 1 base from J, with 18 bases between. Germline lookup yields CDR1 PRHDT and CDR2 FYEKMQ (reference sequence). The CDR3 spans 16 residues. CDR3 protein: CASSQTSRALSYEQYF. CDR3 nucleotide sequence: TGTGCCAGCAGCCAAACGTCCAGGGCCCTTTCCTACGAGCAGTACTTC.

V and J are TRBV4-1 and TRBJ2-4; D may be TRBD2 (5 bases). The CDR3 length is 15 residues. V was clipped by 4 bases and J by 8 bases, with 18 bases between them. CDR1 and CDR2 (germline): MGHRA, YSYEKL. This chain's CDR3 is CASSPRGGTIDIQYF. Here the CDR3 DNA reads TGCGCCAGCAGCCCCCGAGGAGGCACAATAGACATTCAGTACTTC.

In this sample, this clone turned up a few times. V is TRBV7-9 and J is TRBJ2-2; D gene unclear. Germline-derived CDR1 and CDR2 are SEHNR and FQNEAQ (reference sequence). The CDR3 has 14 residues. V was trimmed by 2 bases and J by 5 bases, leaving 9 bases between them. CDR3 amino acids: CASSLLLETGELFF. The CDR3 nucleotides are TGTGCCAGCAGCTTATTGTTAGAAACCGGGGAGCTGTTTTTT.

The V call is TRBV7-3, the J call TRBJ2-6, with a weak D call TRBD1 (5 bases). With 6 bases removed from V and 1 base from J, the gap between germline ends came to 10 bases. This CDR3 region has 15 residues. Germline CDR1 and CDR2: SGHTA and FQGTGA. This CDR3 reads CASSPGLSGANVLTF. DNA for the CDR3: TGTGCCAGCAGTCCAGGGCTTTCTGGGGCCAACGTCCTGACTTTC.

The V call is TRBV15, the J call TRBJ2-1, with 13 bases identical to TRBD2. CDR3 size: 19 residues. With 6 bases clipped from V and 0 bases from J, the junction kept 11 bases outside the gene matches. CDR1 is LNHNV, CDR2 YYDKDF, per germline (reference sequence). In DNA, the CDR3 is TGTGCCACCAGTTCATCCGGGACTAGCGGGGCAAGCTCCTACAATGAGCAGTTCTTC. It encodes CATSSSGTSGASSYNEQFF.

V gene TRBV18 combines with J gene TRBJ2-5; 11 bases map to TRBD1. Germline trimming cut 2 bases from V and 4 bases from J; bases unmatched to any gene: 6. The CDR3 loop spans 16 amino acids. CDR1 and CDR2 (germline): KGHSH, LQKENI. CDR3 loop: CASSPRAGTGGETQYF. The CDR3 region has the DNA TGTGCCAGCTCACCAAGGGCCGGGACAGGGGGAGAGACCCAGTACTTC.

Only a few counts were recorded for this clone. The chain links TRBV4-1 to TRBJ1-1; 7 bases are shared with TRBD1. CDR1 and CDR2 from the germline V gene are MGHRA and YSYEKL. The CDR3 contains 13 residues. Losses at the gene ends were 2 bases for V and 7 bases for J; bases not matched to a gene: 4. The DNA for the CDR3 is TGCGCCAGCAGCCAAAACCGGGACAGTGAAGCTTTCTTT. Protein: CASSQNRDSEAFF.